The 13 T cell receptor beta chains below all came from one sample that was sequenced in a study of cytomegalovirus exposure and HLA in healthy donors. With 60 Vbeta and 13 Jbeta primers, the PCR was carried out. TCRdb keeps only in-frame clones here, not all; method: immunoSEQ multiplex PCR. The sample table sets out 70,000 to 75,000 clones. The sequencing sample was made of PBMCs. These TCRs come from a female donor in good health and CMV-seropositive.

The J gene is TRBJ2-2, the V gene TRBV5-1, with 9 positions matching TRBD2. J lost 5 bases, V lost 0 bases, and 5 bases had no gene match. Germline CDR1 is SGHRS and CDR2 is YFSETQ. The CDR3 is 16 residues long. The DNA of the CDR3 is TGCGCCAGCAGCTTGGCTGCGGGAGGGCCAACCGGGGAGCTGTTTTTT. This codes for CASSLAAGGPTGELFF.

V is TRBV19 and J is TRBJ1-5; D gene ambiguous. The CDR3 spans 15 residues. The V end lost 8 bases, the J end lost 0 bases, and 14 bases lay between the germline ends. Germline values: CDR1 LNHDA, CDR2 SQIVND (reference sequence). CDR3 amino acids: CASEYRRYSNQPQHF. CDR3 sequence (DNA): TGTGCCAGTGAGTACAGAAGATATAGCAATCAGCCCCAGCATTTT.

The chain links TRBV29-1 to TRBJ2-3; possibly TRBD2 for D (6 bases). Germline V gene sequence: CDR1 SQVTM, CDR2 ANQGSEA. The ends were cut back, 4 bases at V and 4 bases at J, with 12 bases in the middle. CDR3 length equals 13 residues. CDR3 nucleotide sequence: TGCAGCGTTGTCGGGGGTTTTTCAGATACGCAGTATTTT. It codes for CSVVGGFSDTQYF.

The rearrangement links TRBV15 to TRBJ1-5, with D maybe TRBD1 (5 bases). The germline gives CDR1 LNHNV, CDR2 YYDKDF (reference sequence). The CDR3 runs to 14 residues. V shed 5 bases and J shed 3 bases, with 11 bases lying between them. Written as DNA, the CDR3 is TGTGCCACCAGCGGGGGGTCGGCCAATCAGCCCCAGCATTTT. It encodes CATSGGSANQPQHF.

The chain has TRBV28 and TRBJ2-1, with 10 positions matching TRBD2. Trimming took 8 bases from V and 5 from J; bases not matched to a gene: 12. This CDR3 is built from 16 residues. The germline gives CDR1 MDHEN, CDR2 SYDVKM. CDR3 bases: TGTGCCAGCCTGGCTAGCGGGAGAAGTTCCGACAATGAGCAGTTCTTC. The encoded protein is CASLASGRSSDNEQFF.

The chain uses TRBV12-5 and TRBJ1-1; a weak D match, TRBD1 (6 bases). The CDR3 sequence is 16 residues long. V was pared by 6 bases and J by 1 base, with 18 bases between. In germline, CDR1 is LGHNT, CDR2 FRNRAP. CDR3 amino acids: CASGPPKPGANTEAFF. The CDR3 DNA reads as TGTGCTAGTGGGCCTCCCAAACCAGGGGCGAACACTGAAGCTTTCTTT.

J is TRBJ2-3 and V is TRBV7-2; D is unclear. Per the germline V gene, CDR1 is SGHTA and CDR2 is FQGNSA. V shed 5 bases and J shed 7 bases, with 13 bases lying between them. The CDR3 extends over 13 amino acids. The DNA for the CDR3 is TGTGCCAGCAGCCTAGGGCCCACCAATACGCAGTATTTT. Translating it yields CASSLGPTNTQYF.

The chain couples TRBV28 to TRBJ2-3; 10 nucleotides match TRBD2. The CDR3 runs to 16 residues. The germline CDR1 and CDR2 sequences are MDHEN and SYDVKM. The J segment lost 5 bases and the V segment lost 6 bases, leaving 11 bases of the junction unmatched. CDR3 region: CASSSWLAGDKDTQYF. CDR3 bases: TGTGCCAGCAGCTCCTGGCTAGCGGGAGATAAAGATACGCAGTATTTT.

V usage is TRBV19 and J usage is TRBJ1-6; D not certain. Per germline, CDR1 LNHDA and CDR2 SQIVND (reference sequence). The CDR3 covers 14 residues. V gave up 3 bases and J gave up 6 bases, with 9 bases separating them. The CDR3 DNA reads TGTGCCAGTAGTATTGAAAGCTTTAATTCACCCCTCCACTTT. Translating it yields CASSIESFNSPLHF.

V and J are TRBV9 and TRBJ2-3, with 7 nucleotides matching TRBD2. From germline, CDR1 is SGDLS and CDR2 YYNGEE. The CDR3 consists of 16 residues. V gave up 4 bases and J gave up 4 bases; unmatched junction bases: 12. The CDR3 DNA reads TGTGCCAGCAGCCCAGATGGCCTAGCGGCCTCAGATACGCAGTATTTT. Encoded protein: CASSPDGLAASDTQYF.

The chain is built from TRBV6-5 and TRBJ2-3; no clear D gene. Germline lookup yields CDR1 MNHEY and CDR2 SVGAGI. The ends were cut back, 6 bases at V and 0 bases at J, with 13 bases in the middle. This CDR3 is built from 15 residues. The CDR3 DNA sequence: TGTGCCAGCAGCCCCATTCCGACTAGCACAGATACGCAGTATTTT. Amino acid sequence: CASSPIPTSTDTQYF.

The chain is built from TRBV18 and TRBJ1-5; the D gene is possibly TRBD1 (6 bases). Germline CDR1 reads KGHSH; CDR2 reads LQKENI. This CDR3 spans 14 amino acids. V was clipped by 4 bases and J by 1 base, with 8 bases between them. CDR3 DNA: TGTGCCAGCTCACAGGACAGAAGCAATCAGCCCCAGCATTTT. Its protein is CASSQDRSNQPQHF.

The chain is built from TRBV9 and TRBJ1-4, with D tentatively TRBD1 (5 bases). The germline V and J ends were trimmed by 4 bases and 4 bases, with 11 bases remaining between them. CDR1 SGDLS and CDR2 YYNGEE come from the germline V gene. There are 14 residues in the CDR3. CDR3 sequence (DNA): TGTGCCAGCAGCAAGGGGTTTGGTAATGAAAAACTGTTTTTT. Protein: CASSKGFGNEKLFF.